The clone carrying this TCR beta chain is a singleton in its sample. Only in-frame clones appear in the TCRdb table, and some are missing; sequencing was by immunoSEQ multiplex PCR. The table records 220,000 or so clones, around 90% of them present only once. V was clipped by 7 bases and J by 7 bases; unmatched bases: 13. This CDR3 spans 16 amino acids. CDR1 and CDR2 from the germline V gene are LNHDA and SQIVND (reference sequence). The data stem from a study of blood T cell repertoires in COVID-19. The gene calls are TRBV19 and TRBJ1-4; 9 bases line up with TRBD1. The sequenced sample was PBMCs or T cells enriched from blood (not recorded which). This sequence originates from a man aged 25-40 years who had been exposed to COVID-19. The CDR3 DNA is TGTGCCAGTACCACCTACGCCGGGACAGGGATTGAAAAACTGTTTTTT. Protein product: CASTTYAGTGIEKLFF.